The entry below gives a single T cell receptor beta chain sequence along with its context. As yet, its antigen is unknown. There were TCR beta CDR3 regions amplified from RNA transcripts. Carried out on the TCR CDR3, a first-round RT-PCR used the HTBI primer set. Each CDR3 protein is one row after TCRdb ran MiXCR on the multiplex PCR reads. The sample gives hundreds of thousands of distinct CDR3 sequences, 16% of which show up once; approximately 20% is in the top ten. The CDR3 totals 11 residues. CDR1 SQVTM and CDR2 ANQGSEA come from the germline V gene. Trimming shortened V by 6 bases and J by 4 bases, and 9 bases separated the two germline ends. The record originates from a study of T cells in Graves' hyperthyroidism and ophthalmopathy. Notes on the study in general: By a 13 V-J model, ophthalmopathy was set apart from stable hyperthyroidism.

The source of the PBMCs was around 10 ml of fresh peripheral blood. The J gene is TRBJ1-1, the V gene TRBV29-1, with D maybe TRBD1 (5 bases). This sequence originates from a woman aged 18-30 years with Graves' hyperthyroidism. What was sequenced was blood. CDR3 DNA sequence: TGCAGCGTCTGGGGGGGCACTGAAGCTTTCTTT. Its translation is CSVWGGTEAFF.